Below, one T cell receptor beta chain is given with its context. This clone was detected only once. No cognate antigen has been identified for it. No base qualities exist here, and no much larger clone lies one base off it. Measured from the cysteine to the phenylalanine, the CDR3 is 13 residues long. This entry keeps only the CDR3 DNA: 39 bases, framed from base 1. CDR1 MNHEY and CDR2 SVGAGI were looked up in the germline V gene. Trimming takes 2 bases off V and 12 bases off J; junction bases not matched to a gene: 4. This record belongs to a study of cytomegalovirus exposure and HLA in healthy donors (dated by TCRdb to the late 2010s). Regarding the complete study: According to an earlier analysis of around 600 of the donors, about 180 million T cells yielded over 100 million unique TCR beta sequences and about 280 Gb of sequence data. All discovery cohort repertoires had been generated on a single sequencing platform. To predict cytomegalovirus infection status, the study combined high-throughput TCR immunosequencing, statistical association of individual TCRs with disease status, and machine learning. A separate validation cohort of approximately 120 different subjects was used in addition to the roughly 700-subject first cohort. A later genetic analysis used genome-wide SNP genotypes for about three fifths of the roughly 700 donors, treating that subset as a discovery cohort. In a later analysis, previously published TCR beta repertoires from roughly 710 donors were re-analyzed and high-resolution HLA genotyping was added so that TCR occurrence patterns could be studied. Class I and class II HLA loci were covered by the typing at four-digit resolution. The number of donors typed differed by locus, with about 620-630 for A, B, C, DRB1 and DQB1, around 560 for DQA1, over 600 for DPA1, and 400 to 490 for DPB1. The study profiled the T cell repertoires of hundreds of subjects by immunosequencing and related them to cytomegalovirus serostatus. The study was designed to test whether signatures of past pathogen exposure could be identified by cataloging public T cell receptors. An early release covering 500 to 750 HLA-typed donors comprised around 300 gigabases of sequencing data and around 80 million unique TCR sequences. Several DR-DQ haplotypes were treated as single units for association and clustering because of strong linkage in the cohort. In the later analysis, no new phenotypic data were used to find candidate immune exposures; instead, reliance was placed on TCR beta sequences and their occurrence across donors. To decide whether each TCR beta V gene segment behaved as functional or pseudogenic, an earlier analysis of approximately 620 of the donors relied on high-throughput TCR beta sequencing. Donor age, sex, ethnicity and CMV serostatus were compiled alongside the repertoire data. Among the roughly 390 genotyped donors, roughly 80% belonged to the genetic ancestry cluster associated with self-reported Caucasian donors. Among about 410 genotyped donors of the cohort, an average of roughly 230,000 unique TCR beta nucleotide sequences was sequenced per donor, of which 15% to 20% were non-productive. Overall results and qualifications from the work: This cohort had only TCR beta chains sequenced, and the lack of alpha or paired-chain data limited which features could be detected. Compared with equally common non-associated chains, HLA-associated TCR beta chains in a later analysis were more clonally expanded and had lower generation probabilities. A later analysis found that TCR association rates varied across HLA loci, with DRB1 alleles showing the most associated TCRs and HLA-C alleles the fewest. According to the authors, the approach could potentially be generalized to other disease states and immunological phenotypes. A later analysis associated 15,000 to 20,000 TCR beta sequences with specific HLA alleles at a false discovery rate of 0.05. In an earlier analysis of approximately 590 of the donors, most TCR beta V segments were observed in productive rearrangements about 87% or about 30% of the time, broadly matching IMGT annotations. According to a later genetic analysis, donors in an Asian-associated ancestry cluster had fewer N-insertions in productive TCRs than the approximately 710-donor mean. Linkage disequilibrium might explain the correlated functional status among segregating V segments, but an unknown experimental factor could not be ruled out. Because HLA typing was missing for some donors at each locus, association tests included only the typed subset. In the study, roughly 160 TCR beta chains were listed as associated with cytomegalovirus. According to a later analysis, most CMV-associated TCR beta chains appeared to be HLA-restricted, and the HLA associations seemed to be driven largely by CMV exposure. Several of the top co-occurrence clusters appeared to be linked to parvovirus B19, influenza, CMV and Epstein-Barr virus, according to a later analysis. Around 16 rarely observed V segments, including chromosome 9 orphons, were excluded from the earlier analysis of 550 to 700 of the donors because counts were too low. While some public TCRs were present in many individuals, most TCR sequences turned up only very rarely across donors. The classifier was reported to diagnose cytomegalovirus status with high specificity and sensitivity in both the original cohort and the validation cohort. The only immune exposure information available for the cohort was CMV serostatus. A further reported finding was that TCR beta sequences accurately predicted the HLA-A and HLA-B alleles for most subjects in the first cohort. When HLA alleles, especially DR and DQ, strongly co-occurred, TCR associations were difficult to assign to individual alleles. Presence/absence analyses assumed roughly uniform sequencing depth across donors, an assumption that may not hold. Three of the identified cytomegalovirus-associated TCR beta chains were confirmed in vitro to be specific for cytomegalovirus antigens. A cluster of highly shared sequence variants was judged likely to represent a technical artifact of the sequencing pipeline. V-gene and J-gene trimming of TCR beta chains was associated with a missense DCLRE1C variant in a later genetic analysis, and the association was replicated in an independent cohort. Some IMGT-functional V segments, including TRBV6-2 and TRBV6-3, could not be told apart with the 87-base-pair reads, so those segments were excluded.

The cohort was made up of under 800 healthy bone marrow donors. All cohort members were sampled while nominally healthy, although unrecorded immune exposures were likely present. CMV serostatus was positive for 289 and negative for about 55% of the roughly 670 cohort members, and was not recorded for this donor. A peripheral blood sample was collected from each donor, and TCR beta sequencing was performed on peripheral blood mononuclear cells. Genomic DNA extraction from the blood cell samples was performed with the Qiagen DNeasy Blood Extraction Kit. The method behind the library was the immunoSEQ multiplex PCR assay. The multiplex PCR relied on a mix of 60 forward primers for TCR Vbeta segments and 13 reverse primers for TCR Jbeta segments. A multiplex PCR assay on genomic DNA amplified the CDR3 region of rearranged TCR beta genes. The Illumina HiSeq System was used to sequence the amplified TCR beta libraries as 87-base-pair reads. As for how the authors treated the data: A later analysis tallied around 87 million unique TCR beta chains across the 666 repertoires, and some 10 million of those chains were shared by two or more donors. A nearest-neighbor algorithm error-corrected the raw reads and collapsed the reads into unique sequences, merging closely related sequences to remove PCR and sequencing errors. To assign V, D and J gene segments, CDR3 sequences were aligned to IMGT reference sequences. For a sequence to be retained, a match of at least six nucleotides was required to both a V gene segment and a J gene segment. Rearrangements were classified as productive when the CDR3 lacked stop codons and remained in frame with V and J, and all other rearrangements were classified as non-productive. Following IMGT convention, CDR3 was defined as the stretch from the second conserved V-encoded cysteine to the conserved J-encoded phenylalanine. The earlier analysis of more than 450 of the donors excluded sequences that lacked an unambiguous match to a single V gene segment. An earlier analysis of fewer than 750 of the donors called V segments functional above 56.7% productive rearrangements and segregating when the between-donor standard deviation exceeded 5%. A statistical classification framework was built to diagnose cytomegalovirus status from the catalog of TCR beta chain sequences. V and J gene assignment, in a later analysis, came from comparing TCR nucleotide sequences with IMGT/GENE-DB human TR gene sequences. In a later analysis, CDR3 sequences and most-parsimonious VDJ recombination scenarios were assigned using the TCRdist pipeline. A later analysis defined each TCR beta chain by its CDR3 amino acid sequence plus V-gene family, and excluded reads lacking a unique V-gene family. To address suspected cross-contamination and a sequencing artifact, a later analysis removed a few hundred highly shared, low-generation-probability nucleotide sequences. A later analysis calculated a clonal expansion index for each public chain from normalized within-repertoire ranks of inferred template counts. In a later analysis, generation probabilities were computed using a VDJ recombination model fitted to out-of-frame rearrangements, and the results were checked against IGoR. In a later analysis, TCR-TCR, TCR-HLA and TCR-CMV co-occurrence was scored with hypergeometric tests, and a repertoire-size bias correction was applied to TCR pairs. To estimate false discovery rates, a later analysis permuted the HLA or CMV assignments 20 times. In a later analysis, co-occurring TCRs were grouped using DBSCAN, with TCRdist sequence similarity added in when clustering inside HLA-allele-positive subsets. Co-occurrence clustering excluded repertoires with fewer than 30,000 or more than 120,000 public chains, plus five with anomalous nucleotide sharing. Drawn from immuneACCESS, this table holds only the in-frame rearrangements with V and J called that TCRdb kept. Clones are partly lost; checked studies trace under half to an unresolved V gene and leave the rest unexplained. That table gives V, J and clone size, and the DNA gave D and trimming. Across this sample there are 100,000 to 150,000 clones, with over 75% seen only once. The ten biggest clones cover 3.7% of the sample.

This clonotype was obtained from a human donor in good health. The chain employs TRBV6-5 and TRBJ1-6; 7 bases in the junction line up with TRBD1. The sequencing input was PBMCs. The sequenced DNA is TGTGCCAGCAGTTACGGGACAGTCCAACCCCTCCACTTT. It encodes CASSYGTVQPLHF.